This TCR beta chain derives from a study of blood T cells in healthy people across ages. This clonotype was found a few times. One end of the junction does not line up with germline, which may come from a read error. For the second PCR, which ran for 7 to 11 cycles, a sample-barcoded 5' primer and a J-beta primer mix were used. A template-switch adaptor containing 12 random nucleotides labeled each cDNA molecule. One entry per CDR3 protein results from TCRdb running MiXCR on the 5' RACE reads. The sample has a few hundred thousand distinct CDR3 sequences, 27% seen once. The CDR3 sequence is 15 residues long. Germline-derived CDR1 and CDR2 are SGDLS and YYNGEE.

The chain employs TRBV9 and TRBJ2-1; no definite D call. The assigned J gene may be wrong: the sequence end matches TRBJ2-7 better. The TCR was taken from a woman in her 70s in good health. Sequenced sample: blood. Here the CDR3 reads CAGSSPIGPLDEQYF. CDR3 DNA: TGTGCCGGCAGCTCACCAATCGGGCCTCTGGACGAGCAGTACTTC.